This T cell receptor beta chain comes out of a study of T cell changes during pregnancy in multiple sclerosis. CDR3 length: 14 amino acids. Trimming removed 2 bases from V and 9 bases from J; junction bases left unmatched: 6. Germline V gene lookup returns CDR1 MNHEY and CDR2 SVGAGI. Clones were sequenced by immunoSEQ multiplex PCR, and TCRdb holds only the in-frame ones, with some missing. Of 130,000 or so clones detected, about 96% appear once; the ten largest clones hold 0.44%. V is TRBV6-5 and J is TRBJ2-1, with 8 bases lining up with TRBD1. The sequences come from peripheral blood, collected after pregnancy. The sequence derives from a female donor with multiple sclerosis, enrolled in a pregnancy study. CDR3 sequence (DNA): TGTGCCAGCAGTTACGGACAGGGTACCGGTGAGCAGTTCTTC. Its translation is CASSYGQGTGEQFF.